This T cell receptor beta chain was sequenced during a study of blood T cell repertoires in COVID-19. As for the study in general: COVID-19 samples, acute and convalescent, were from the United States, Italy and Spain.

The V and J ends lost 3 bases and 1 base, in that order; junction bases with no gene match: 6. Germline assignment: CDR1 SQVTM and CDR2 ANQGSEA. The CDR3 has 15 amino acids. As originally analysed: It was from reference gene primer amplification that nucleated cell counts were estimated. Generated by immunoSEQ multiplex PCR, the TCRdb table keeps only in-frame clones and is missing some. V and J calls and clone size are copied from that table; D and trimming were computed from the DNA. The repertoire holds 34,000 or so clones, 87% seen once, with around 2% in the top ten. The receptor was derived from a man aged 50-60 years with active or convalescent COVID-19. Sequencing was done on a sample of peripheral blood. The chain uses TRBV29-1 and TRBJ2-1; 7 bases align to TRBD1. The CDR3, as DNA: TGCAGCGTTGATCGGGACAGCTTGTCCTACAATGAGCAGTTCTTC. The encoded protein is CSVDRDSLSYNEQFF.